What follows are 13 T cell receptor beta chains derived from one specimen sequenced in a study of CD8 T cells in Susac syndrome. The authors reverse transcribed about 0.45 to 1 ug RNA with random hexamers. TCRdb processed the immunoSEQ multiplex PCR reads anew with MiXCR; each CDR3 protein has one entry. The data contain tens of thousands of distinct CDR3 sequences, around 94% of them singletons. Sequencing was carried out using CD8+ T cells from PBMCs. These TCRs come from a human donor in good health.

In this sample, this clonotype turned up a few times. The CDR3 coding sequence is TGTGCCAGCAGTTTAGGGGGGCTGAACACTGAAGCTTTCTTT. Translating it yields CASSLGGLNTEAFF. The chain couples TRBV12-3 or TRBV12-4 to TRBJ1-1; tentatively, D is TRBD1 (6 bases). The length of the CDR3 is 14 residues. Trimming cost V 1 base and J 0 bases, with 6 bases left between them.

This clonotype has just one count. The J gene is TRBJ2-2, the V gene TRBV4-3, with D unresolved. The CDR3 is made up of 17 amino acids. From germline, CDR1 is LGHNA and CDR2 YSLEER. The V end was cut by 0 bases, the J end by 0 bases, with 11 bases between. The CDR3 region is CASSQDPLTSNTGELFF. The CDR3 DNA reads TGCGCCAGCAGCCAAGACCCGCTGACTTCGAACACCGGGGAGCTGTTTTTT.

The chain is built from TRBV19 and TRBJ2-1, with D hard to call. V gave up 7 bases and J gave up 7 bases, with 14 bases separating them. CDR3 length: 13 residues. Germline V lookup: CDR1 LNHDA, CDR2 SQIVND (reference sequence). The CDR3 here is CASTNLAGNEQFF. CDR3 DNA sequence: TGTGCCAGTACCAATCTTGCCGGGAATGAGCAGTTCTTC.

The chain employs TRBV4-3 and TRBJ2-3, with 12 positions matching TRBD2. The germline gives CDR1 LGHNA, CDR2 YSLEER. Trimming took 3 bases from V and 3 from J; bases not matched to a gene: 4. CDR3 length equals 16 residues. CDR3 in DNA: TGCGCCAGCAGCCAGACTAGCGGGGGCTTTACAGATACGCAGTATTTT. Its translation is CASSQTSGGFTDTQYF.

The rearrangement joins TRBV6-1 to TRBJ2-7; TRBD1 matches at 11 bases. In germline, CDR1 is MNHNS, CDR2 SASEGT. Trimming at V came to 8 bases and at J to 0 bases, leaving 9 bases not matched to a gene. The CDR3 sequence is 16 residues long. Here the CDR3 DNA reads TGTGCCAGCGAACCTGGACAGGGGGCGAGCTCCTACGAGCAGTACTTC. As protein: CASEPGQGASSYEQYF.

The J gene is TRBJ2-3, the V gene TRBV27, with D tentatively TRBD1 (5 bases). The CDR3 consists of 15 residues. CDR1 and CDR2 from the germline V gene are MNHEY and SMNVEV (reference sequence). V was trimmed by 1 base and J by 1 base, leaving 9 bases between them. CDR3 amino acids: CASSLYTGRTDTQYF. CDR3 DNA sequence: TGTGCCAGCAGTTTATATACAGGCCGCACAGATACGCAGTATTTT.

J is TRBJ2-5 and V is TRBV28; D unresolved. V was shortened by 7 bases and J by 4 bases, with 10 bases between the two germline ends. The germline V gene encodes CDR1 MDHEN and CDR2 SYDVKM. This CDR3 is built from 12 residues. The CDR3 protein is CASTHDVETQYF. CDR3 in DNA: TGTGCCAGCACCCATGACGTAGAGACCCAGTACTTC.

The rearrangement joins TRBV24-1 to TRBJ2-5; no clear D gene. This CDR3 is 11 amino acids long. Trimming shortened V by 4 bases and J by 6 bases, and 5 bases separated the two germline ends. The germline gives CDR1 KGHDR, CDR2 SFDVKD. CDR3 DNA: TGTGCCACCAGTGAAGGGCAGACCCAGTACTTC. Amino acid sequence: CATSEGQTQYF.

This rearrangement joins TRBV2 to TRBJ2-6; D ambiguous. V was clipped by 10 bases and J by 0 bases, with 16 bases between them. CDR1 and CDR2 from the germline V gene are SNHLY and FYNNEI. The CDR3 runs to 16 residues. CDR3 residues: CATRLRHSSGANVLTF. In DNA form, the CDR3 reads TGTGCCACCCGCCTTCGTCACAGCTCTGGGGCCAACGTCCTGACTTTC.

The chain joins TRBV7-9 to TRBJ2-1; a possible D gene is TRBD2 (6 bases). V was shortened by 3 bases and J by 5 bases, with 17 bases between the two germline ends. The CDR3 consists of 16 residues. Germline CDR1 SEHNR, CDR2 FQNEAQ (reference sequence). In nucleotides, the CDR3 is TGTGCCAGCAGCTTGGAGGGTTTTAGGGTAGACAATGAGCAGTTCTTC. This encodes CASSLEGFRVDNEQFF.

The chain joins TRBV27 to TRBJ2-3; D gene unclear. V lost 7 bases and J 3 bases, leaving 14 bases between the germline ends. Germline CDR1 is MNHEY and CDR2 is SMNVEV (reference sequence). This CDR3 is built from 14 residues. CDR3 in DNA: TGTGCCAGCACACGAGGTACTATGACAGATACGCAGTATTTT. Translating gives CASTRGTMTDTQYF.

This clonotype was seen only a few times. The genes are TRBV6-5 and TRBJ1-5; D not certain. The V gene's germline CDR1 is MNHEY and CDR2 SVGAGI. The CDR3 runs 14 residues. V lost 0 bases, J lost 7 bases, and 10 bases lay in between. CDR3: CASSYSQEGQPQHF. The CDR3 DNA sequence: TGTGCCAGCAGTTACTCCCAGGAGGGACAGCCCCAGCATTTT.

The gene calls are TRBV23-1 and TRBJ2-7, with unresolved D. TRBV23-1 is an ORF for which the function is uncertain. Between the trimmed V and J ends, which lost 4 bases and 5 bases, there was a span of 9 bases. The CDR3 extends over 12 amino acids. CDR3 loop: CASSLGFDEQYV. CDR3 nucleotide sequence: TGCGCCAGCAGTCTGGGGTTTGACGAGCAGTACGTC.